This T cell receptor beta chain came from a study of neurological immune-mediated disorders. The starting material, 2 million PBMCs stored at -80 C, gave rise to the unsorted libraries. Synthesis of cDNA used 5'RACE (with 10-nucleotide random UMIs). TCRdb re-analysed the 5' RACE reads in MiXCR, keeping a single row per CDR3 protein. This table has about 46,000 distinct CDR3 sequences, around 2% appearing once. This clonotype was recorded at least ten times. Its antigen is as yet unknown. General observations from the study: One related-CDR3 cluster, identified by phylogenetic grouping, held the repertoires of 18 of 34 multiple sclerosis patients and was a possible signature. No sharing of CDR3 amino acid sequences was observed among expanded clones across subjects, suggesting private repertoires in all groups.

The TCR originated in a woman in her forties with multiple sclerosis. Sequencing input: PBMCs.

DNA of the CDR3: TGCAGTGCTAGGCCGGGGGGCCCCTACAATGAGCAGTTCTTC. Translated, it gives CSARPGGPYNEQFF. The chain is built from TRBV20-1 and TRBJ2-1, with D possibly TRBD2 on 7 matching bases. Trimming cost V 3 bases and J 2 bases, with 11 bases left between them. CDR1 DFQATT and CDR2 SNEGSKA come from the germline V gene (reference sequence). The CDR3 runs 14 residues.